This T cell receptor (beta chain) was retrieved from a study of cytomegalovirus exposure and HLA in healthy donors (dated by TCRdb to the late 2010s). About the study as a whole: According to an earlier analysis of 587 of the donors, about 179 million T cells yielded over 90 million unique TCR beta sequences and about 280 Gb of sequence data. To predict cytomegalovirus infection status, the study combined high-throughput TCR immunosequencing, statistical association of individual TCRs with disease status, and machine learning. Along with the roughly 700-subject first cohort, a separate validation cohort of 120 different subjects was used. Class I and class II HLA loci were covered by the typing at four-digit resolution. All discovery cohort repertoires had been generated using a single sequencing platform. Among some 400 genotyped donors of the cohort, an average of roughly 230,000 unique TCR beta nucleotide sequences was sequenced per donor, of which 15% to 20% were non-productive. Several DR-DQ haplotypes were handled as single units for association and clustering because linkage in the cohort was strong. An early release that covered several hundred HLA-typed donors contained around 300 gigabases of sequencing data and 75 million to 100 million unique TCR sequences. Typing coverage varied by locus: about 629-640 donors for A, B, C, DRB1 and DQB1; more than 500 for DQA1; about 600 for DPA1; 450 to 480 for DPB1. The study used immunosequencing to profile the T cell repertoires of 600 to 850 subjects and linked those repertoires to cytomegalovirus serostatus. An earlier analysis of more than 450 of the donors used high-throughput TCR beta sequencing to judge whether each TCR beta V gene segment behaved as functional or pseudogenic. In a later analysis, previously published TCR beta repertoires from 666 donors were re-analyzed and high-resolution HLA genotyping was added so that TCR occurrence patterns could be studied. Donor age, sex, ethnicity and CMV serostatus were compiled alongside the repertoire data. Rather than drawing on any new phenotypic data, the later analysis identified candidate immune exposures from TCR beta sequences and the way those sequences occurred across donors. The study aimed to test whether cataloging public T cell receptors could reveal signatures of past pathogen exposure. A later genetic analysis used genome-wide SNP genotypes for about three fifths of the 666 donors, treating that subset as a discovery cohort. Of the roughly 400 genotyped donors, 81% were placed in the genetic ancestry cluster associated with self-reported Caucasian donors.

The cohort consisted of 666 healthy bone marrow donors. All cohort members were sampled while nominally healthy, although unrecorded immune exposures were likely present. The donor was CMV seronegative and belonged to the group of 352 seronegative cohort members. A peripheral blood sample was provided by each donor, and peripheral blood mononuclear cells were used for TCR beta sequencing. Genomic DNA extraction from the blood cell samples was performed with the Qiagen DNeasy Blood Extraction Kit. To note about this clone: Its antigen target is currently unknown. The record has no base qualities; no much larger clone is one base away.

The CDR3 goes from the cysteine to the phenylalanine over 14 residues. The only DNA kept is the CDR3, 42 bases in frame from the first base. Between the V and J ends, shortened by 2 bases and 6 bases respectively, the junction contains 11 bases. The germline V gene sets CDR1 to SNHLY and CDR2 to FYNNEI. What the work shows at the level of the full study, not this receptor alone: In an earlier analysis of around 500 of the donors, most TCR beta V segments appeared in productive rearrangements about 87% or about 30% of the time, broadly matching IMGT annotations. In a later analysis, several top co-occurrence clusters were reported to appear linked to parvovirus B19, influenza, CMV and Epstein-Barr virus. According to a later analysis, TCR association rates differed among HLA loci, with DRB1 alleles showing the most associated TCRs and HLA-C alleles showing the fewest. A further reported finding was that TCR beta sequences accurately predicted the HLA-A and HLA-B alleles for most subjects in the first cohort. V-gene and J-gene trimming of TCR beta chains was associated with a missense DCLRE1C variant in a later genetic analysis, and the association was replicated in an independent cohort. Assigning TCR associations to individual alleles was difficult when HLA alleles, especially DR and DQ, strongly co-occurred. In vitro tests confirmed that a few of the cytomegalovirus-associated TCR beta chains recognize cytomegalovirus antigens. The presence/absence analyses assumed that sequencing depth was roughly uniform across donors, and that assumption may not be true. A later analysis found that HLA-associated TCR beta chains were more clonally expanded and had lower generation probabilities than equally common non-associated chains. At a false discovery rate of 0.05, a later analysis linked 15,000 to 20,000 TCR beta sequences to specific HLA alleles. Correlated functional status among segregating V segments might reflect linkage disequilibrium, but an unknown experimental factor could not be ruled out. CMV serostatus was the only immune exposure information available for the cohort. The study gave a list of some 150 TCR beta chains associated with cytomegalovirus. According to a later genetic analysis, donors in an Asian-associated ancestry cluster had fewer N-insertions in productive TCRs than the approximately 690-donor mean. A group of highly shared sequence variants was considered likely to be a technical artifact of the sequencing pipeline. The classifier was reported to diagnose cytomegalovirus status with high specificity and sensitivity in both the original cohort and the validation cohort. Some IMGT-functional V segments, including TRBV6-2 and TRBV6-3, could not be distinguished by the 87-base-pair reads and were therefore excluded. According to a later analysis, most CMV-associated TCR beta chains appeared to be HLA-restricted, and the HLA associations seemed to be driven largely by CMV exposure. Most TCR sequences were seen in very few donors, while some public TCRs were found in many individuals. Because some donors lacked HLA typing at each locus, the association tests relied only on the typed subset. Only TCR beta chains were sequenced in this cohort, and the absence of alpha or paired-chain data limited detectable features. Because counts were too low, about 15 rarely observed V segments, including chromosome 9 orphons, were left out of the earlier analysis of several hundred of the donors. The authors suggested that the approach could potentially be generalized to other disease states and immunological phenotypes.

The protocol used for the library was the immunoSEQ multiplex PCR assay. A mixture of 60 forward primers for TCR Vbeta segments and 13 reverse primers for TCR Jbeta segments was used in the multiplex PCR. A multiplex PCR assay on genomic DNA amplified the CDR3 region of rearranged TCR beta genes. On the Illumina HiSeq System, the amplified TCR beta libraries were sequenced as 87-base-pair reads. The authors processed their data as follows. Across the 500 to 750 repertoires, a later analysis counted around 80 million unique TCR beta chains, around 11 million of which were shared by at least two donors. Raw reads were error-corrected and collapsed into unique sequences with a nearest-neighbor algorithm that merged closely related sequences to remove PCR and sequencing errors. V, D and J gene segments were assigned by aligning CDR3 sequences to IMGT reference sequences. For a sequence to be retained, a match of at least six nucleotides to both a V gene segment and a J gene segment was required. A rearrangement was called productive if the CDR3 had no stop codons and remained in frame with V and J, and every other rearrangement was called non-productive. Following IMGT convention, CDR3 was defined as the stretch from the second conserved V-encoded cysteine up to the conserved J-encoded phenylalanine. Sequences without an unambiguous match to a single V gene segment were excluded from the earlier analysis of a few hundred of the donors. An earlier analysis of 587 of the donors called V segments functional above 56.7% productive rearrangements and segregating when the between-donor standard deviation exceeded 5%. A statistical classification framework was built for diagnosing cytomegalovirus status from the catalog of TCR beta chain sequences. In a later analysis, TCR nucleotide sequences were compared against IMGT/GENE-DB human TR gene sequences so that V and J genes could be assigned. The TCRdist pipeline was used in a later analysis to assign CDR3 sequences and most-parsimonious VDJ recombination scenarios. In a later analysis, every TCR beta chain was defined by the combination of its CDR3 amino acid sequence and its V-gene family, and reads without a unique V-gene family were dropped. As a way to deal with suspected cross-contamination and a sequencing artifact, a later analysis dropped under 600 nucleotide sequences that were highly shared and had low generation probability. In a later analysis, a clonal expansion index for each public chain was calculated from normalized within-repertoire ranks of inferred template counts. In a later analysis, generation probabilities were computed using a VDJ recombination model fitted to out-of-frame rearrangements, and the results were checked against IGoR. A later analysis scored TCR-TCR, TCR-HLA and TCR-CMV co-occurrence with hypergeometric tests, applying a repertoire-size bias correction to TCR pairs. In a later analysis, false discovery rates were estimated by permuting HLA or CMV assignments 20 times. In a later analysis, co-occurring TCRs were grouped using DBSCAN, with TCRdist sequence similarity added in when clustering inside HLA-allele-positive subsets. For co-occurrence clustering, repertoires with fewer than 30,000 or more than 120,000 public chains were excluded, along with roughly 5 repertoires with anomalous nucleotide sharing. TCRdb carries this immuneACCESS record with in-frame sequences only. Its versions omit some clonotypes, under half of them owing to an unresolved V gene in the studies checked, with the rest unexplained. V and J calls and clone size come straight from that table; D and trimming were deduced from the DNA. The sample table records fewer than 250,000 clones; 80% of these occur just once. Of the sample, approximately 1% is held by the ten largest clones.

This receptor was taken from a woman in her 40s in good health and CMV-seronegative. The chain employs TRBV2 and TRBJ1-5, with an unclear D gene assignment. The material sequenced was PBMCs. The CDR3 has the sequence CASSERRAGQPQHF. DNA sequence: TGTGCCAGCAGTGAAAGGAGGGCGGGTCAGCCCCAGCATTTT.